This passage covers 14 T cell receptor beta chains from one sample sequenced in a study of blood T cells in healthy people across ages. Primers used in a second PCR of roughly 6 to 11 cycles were a sample-barcoded 5' primer and a J-beta primer mix. Via MiXCR, TCRdb re-called the 5' RACE reads, giving one row per CDR3 protein. The table shows hundreds of thousands of distinct CDR3 sequences, with 45% to 60% occurring only once. The sequenced sample was blood. Receptor source: an elderly woman in good health.

Comments on this clonotype: A much larger clone differs from this one at a single base, so this may be a read error. The rearrangement links TRBV7-3 to TRBJ2-7; 13 bases align to TRBD2. Per the germline V gene, CDR1 is SGHTA and CDR2 is FQGTGA. Trimming cost V 5 bases and J 7 bases; bases outside gene matches: 5. The CDR3 is 14 residues long. CDR3 DNA sequence: TGTGCCAGCAGCGCGGGACTAGCGGGAAGTGAGCAGTACTTC. This encodes CASSAGLAGSEQYF.

The V call is TRBV11-2, the J call TRBJ2-7; no clear D gene. The germline V and J ends were trimmed by 6 bases and 3 bases, with 9 bases remaining between them. Germline lookup yields CDR1 SGHAT and CDR2 FQNNGV. The length of the CDR3 is 12 residues. CDR3 sequence: CASRLRDYEQYF. Here the CDR3 DNA reads TGTGCCAGCAGACTTAGGGACTACGAGCAGTACTTC.

The chain is built from TRBV4-1 and TRBJ1-4; 7 bases line up with TRBD1. Unmatched junction bases numbered 7, after V lost 4 bases and J lost 5 bases. Germline V gene data show CDR1 as MGHRA and CDR2 as YSYEKL. The CDR3 sequence is 15 residues long. The CDR3 nucleotides read TGCGCCAGCAGCCCTCGACAGGGTGAAAATGAAAAACTGTTTTTT. This codes for CASSPRQGENEKLFF.

This clonotype was picked up one time. This chain links TRBV12-3 or TRBV12-4 with TRBJ1-1; 8 bases line up with TRBD1. V shed 2 bases, J shed 8 bases, and the junction held 4 bases outside the gene matches. This CDR3 has 13 amino acids. The CDR3 sequence: CASSLMGQVEAFF. DNA for the CDR3: TGTGCCAGCAGTTTAATGGGACAGGTCGAAGCTTTCTTT.

This clonotype was found once. This rearrangement joins TRBV19 to TRBJ2-1, with 8 bases aligning to TRBD1. Germline CDR1 is LNHDA and CDR2 is SQIVND (reference sequence). The junction had 10 bases not matched to a gene; V was cut back by 2 bases and J by 7 bases. The CDR3 length is 16 residues. CDR3 loop: CASSIPGQAVRNEQFF. The CDR3 DNA follows: TGTGCCAGTAGTATACCGGGACAGGCCGTCCGGAATGAGCAGTTCTTC.

The gene calls are TRBV21-1 and TRBJ2-7; TRBD1 is the table's D call and was not checked against the DNA. TRBV21-1 is listed as a pseudogene. The CDR3 loop spans 14 amino acids. The CDR3: CASSKVAGGYEQYF. DNA of the CDR3: TGTGCCAGCAGCAAAGTAGCAGGGGGTTACGAGCAGTACTTC.

This clonotype was observed many times. The V gene is TRBV4-2, the J gene TRBJ2-5, with 7 bases identical to TRBD1. There are 15 residues in the CDR3. With 4 bases clipped from V and 2 bases from J, the junction kept 7 bases outside the gene matches. CDR1 LGHNA and CDR2 YNFKEQ come from the germline V gene. The CDR3 protein is CASSRKGATQETQYF. CDR3 in DNA: TGTGCCAGCAGCCGCAAGGGGGCAACGCAAGAGACCCAGTACTTC.

This clonotype was recorded at least ten times. V is TRBV2 and J is TRBJ2-7; 8 bases match TRBD1. V lost 6 bases, J lost 7 bases, and 11 bases stayed unmatched. This CDR3 is 14 amino acids long. CDR1 is SNHLY and CDR2 is FYNNEI in the germline V gene. CDR3 region: CASRTGQGITEQYF. Written as DNA, the CDR3 is TGTGCCAGCAGGACCGGACAGGGAATTACGGAGCAGTACTTC.

This clonotype was found many times. V is TRBV5-1 and J is TRBJ2-1; D possibly corresponds to TRBD1 (6 bases). Germline lookup yields CDR1 SGHRS and CDR2 YFSETQ. V lost 4 bases and J lost 3, with 14 bases in between. There are 15 residues in the CDR3. The CDR3 reads CASSPGTTNYNEQFF. CDR3 DNA: TGCGCCAGCAGCCCCGGGACAACCAACTACAATGAGCAGTTCTTC. The full variable domain, completed using reference TRBV5-1 and TRBJ2-1, is KAGVTQTPRYLIKTRGQQVTLSCSPISGHRSVSWYQQTPGQGLQFLFEYFSETQRNKGNFPGRFSGRQFSNSRSEMNVSTLELGDSALYLCASSPGTTNYNEQFFGPGTRLTVL.

The V gene is TRBV5-1, the J gene TRBJ1-1, with D maybe TRBD1 (5 bases). The CDR3 sequence is 15 residues long. Germline assignment: CDR1 SGHRS and CDR2 YFSETQ. V lost 2 bases, J lost 0 bases, and 11 bases lay in between. In DNA form, the CDR3 reads TGCGCCAGCAGCTTTCCGGGACGGATGAACACTGAAGCTTTCTTT. Amino acid sequence: CASSFPGRMNTEAFF.

The chain recombines TRBV9 with TRBJ2-7; possibly TRBD1 for D (5 bases). Per germline, CDR1 SGDLS and CDR2 YYNGEE. This CDR3 has 15 amino acids. Trimming stripped 4 bases from V and 2 bases from J, with 16 bases between. The DNA of the CDR3 is TGTGCCAGCAGCCCGAGACAGAGAGAGACCTACGAGCAGTACTTC. This encodes CASSPRQRETYEQYF.

This clonotype appeared many times. The junction does not match germline at one end; this may be a read error. The V call is TRBV20-1, the J call TRBJ2-7; D may correspond to TRBD1 or TRBD2 (5 bases each). Germline assignment: CDR1 DFQATT and CDR2 SNEGSKA (reference sequence). CDR3 size: 15 residues. CDR3 in amino acids: CGARGDPRGTYEQYF. The CDR3 DNA sequence: TGCGGTGCTAGAGGGGATCCGAGAGGGACCTACGAGCAGTACTTC.

This clonotype was counted ten times or more. V and J are TRBV5-1 and TRBJ2-3, with TRBD1 matching 12 bases. The germline V gene encodes CDR1 SGHRS and CDR2 YFSETQ. Germline trimming cut 4 bases from V and 5 bases from J; bases unmatched to any gene: 5. The length of the CDR3 is 15 residues. The CDR3 DNA sequence: TGCGCCAGCAGCCCCGGGACAGGGGGCCAAGATACGCAGTATTTT. Protein: CASSPGTGGQDTQYF.

J is TRBJ2-5 and V is TRBV5-1; maybe TRBD1 (5 bases). The CDR3 is 13 amino acids. Germline values: CDR1 SGHRS, CDR2 YFSETQ. V lost 3 bases and J lost 11, with 17 bases in between. DNA for the CDR3: TGCGCCAGCAGCTCGCCGACAGACTCGGAGCAGTACTTC. Translation gives CASSSPTDSEQYF.